These 3 T cell receptor beta chains were all obtained from the same sample, sequenced in a study of OX40 agonist ivuxolimab in advanced cancers. Sequencing was performed with immunoSEQ multiplex PCR; in TCRdb, only in-frame clones are kept and a portion is missing. The sample yields under 15,000 clones, roughly 80% seen once. The sequenced sample was CD4+ or CD8+ T cells sorted from blood, obtained in a trial of the OX40 agonist ivuxolimab. Receptors originate from an adult with an advanced solid tumor such as melanoma, head and neck, liver or kidney cancer.

The rearrangement links TRBV27 to TRBJ2-7; D possibly corresponds to TRBD1 (5 bases). The V gene lost 6 bases and the J gene lost 3 bases, with 12 bases spanning the gap. Germline V gene data show CDR1 as MNHEY and CDR2 as SMNVEV (reference sequence). The CDR3 covers 13 residues. In DNA form, the CDR3 reads TGTGCCAGCAGCCCAGGGCGCGGCTACGAGCAGTACTTC. Translation gives CASSPGRGYEQYF.

The chain is built from TRBV27 and TRBJ2-1; possibly TRBD1 or TRBD2 for D (5 bases each). Trimming pared 7 bases from V and 4 bases from J, leaving 20 bases between. This CDR3 has 16 amino acids. Germline lookup yields CDR1 MNHEY and CDR2 SMNVEV (reference sequence). The CDR3 loop reads CASTRRGGSMYNEQFF. DNA for the CDR3: TGTGCCAGCACCCGACGGGGCGGATCCATGTACAATGAGCAGTTCTTC.

The chain recombines TRBV7-9 with TRBJ2-7, with no clear D. V shed 6 bases and J shed 9 bases, with 15 bases lying between them. The CDR3 loop spans 12 amino acids. Germline CDR1 is SEHNR and CDR2 is FQNEAQ (reference sequence). For the CDR3, the DNA is TGTGCCAGCAGTTCCGTCCGCGCTGGGCAGTACTTC. This encodes CASSSVRAGQYF.